This T cell receptor beta chain was retrieved from a study of blood T cell repertoires in COVID-19. Turning to the study itself: Some COVID-19 samples were acute and others convalescent; all came from the United States, Italy and Spain. PBMCs, B-cell-depleted T cells, or T cells provided the cDNA or gDNA that made up the material.

Sequencing was performed with immunoSEQ multiplex PCR; in TCRdb, only in-frame clones are kept and a portion is missing. The sample yields 90,000 to 100,000 clones, around 72% seen once. This clone was seen a handful of times. CDR3 length: 13 residues. The V gene's germline CDR1 is MNHEY and CDR2 SVGAGI. Trimming took 10 bases from V and 3 from J; bases not matched to a gene: 8. The TCR was taken from a woman aged 60-70 years in a cohort sampled during active or convalescent COVID-19. The chain employs TRBV6-5 and TRBJ1-1; 7 bases are a match to TRBD1. The sample consisted of peripheral blood. CDR3 region: CATDRVRDTEAFF. CDR3 DNA sequence: TGTGCCACCGACAGGGTCAGGGACACTGAAGCTTTCTTT.